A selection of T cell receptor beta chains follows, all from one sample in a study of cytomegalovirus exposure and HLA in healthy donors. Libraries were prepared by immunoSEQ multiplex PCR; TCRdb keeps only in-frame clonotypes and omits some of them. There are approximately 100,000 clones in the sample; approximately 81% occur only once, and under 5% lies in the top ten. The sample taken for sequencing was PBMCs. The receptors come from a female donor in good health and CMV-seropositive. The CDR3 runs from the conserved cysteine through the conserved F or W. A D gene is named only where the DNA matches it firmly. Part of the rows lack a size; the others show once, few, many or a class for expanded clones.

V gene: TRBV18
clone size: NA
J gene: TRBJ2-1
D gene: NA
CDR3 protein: CASSGSLGDNEQFF
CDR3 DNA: TGTGCCAGCTCAGGCTCCCTAGGCGACAATGAGCAGTTCTTC

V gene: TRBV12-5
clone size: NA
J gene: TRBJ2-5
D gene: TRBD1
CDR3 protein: CATSPGGQGWKTQYF
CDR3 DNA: TGTGCTACCTCCCCGGGGGGACAGGGGTGGAAGACCCAGTACTTC

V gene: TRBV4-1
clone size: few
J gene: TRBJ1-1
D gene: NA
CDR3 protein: CASSQEGSGSTEAFF
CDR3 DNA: TGCGCCAGCAGCCAAGAGGGCAGTGGGAGCACTGAAGCTTTCTTT

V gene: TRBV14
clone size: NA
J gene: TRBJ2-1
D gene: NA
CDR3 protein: CASSQDAGWHNEQFF
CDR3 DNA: TGTGCCAGCAGCCAAGACGCAGGGTGGCACAATGAGCAGTTCTTC

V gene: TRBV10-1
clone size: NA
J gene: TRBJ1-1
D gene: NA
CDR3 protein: CASRGTLNTEAFF
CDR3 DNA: TGCGCCAGCAGGGGGACATTGAACACTGAAGCTTTCTTT

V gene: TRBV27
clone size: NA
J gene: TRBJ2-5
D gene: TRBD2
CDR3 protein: CASSPGLAGKETQYF
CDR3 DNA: TGTGCCAGCAGCCCCGGACTAGCGGGGAAAGAGACCCAGTACTTC

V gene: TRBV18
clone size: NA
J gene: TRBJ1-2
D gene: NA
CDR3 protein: CASSPTTSYGYTF
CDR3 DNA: TGTGCCAGCTCACCTACGACAAGTTATGGCTACACCTTC

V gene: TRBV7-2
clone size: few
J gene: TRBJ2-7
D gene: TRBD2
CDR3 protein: CASSQRGPYEQYF
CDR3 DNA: TGTGCCAGCAGTCAGCGGGGGCCCTACGAGCAGTACTTC

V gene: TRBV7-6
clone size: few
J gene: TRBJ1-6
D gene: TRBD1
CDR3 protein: CASSLEGDRAKYSPLHF
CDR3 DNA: TGTGCCAGCAGCTTAGAAGGAGACAGGGCTAAGTACTCACCCCTCCACTTT

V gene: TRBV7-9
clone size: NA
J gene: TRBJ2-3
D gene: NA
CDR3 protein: CASSFITDTQYF
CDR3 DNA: TGTGCCAGCAGCTTTATCACAGATACGCAGTATTTT

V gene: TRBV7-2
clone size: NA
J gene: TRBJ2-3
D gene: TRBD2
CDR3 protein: CASSPGTTLRNTQYF
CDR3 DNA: TGTGCCAGCAGCCCTGGGACTACGTTACGGAATACGCAGTATTTT

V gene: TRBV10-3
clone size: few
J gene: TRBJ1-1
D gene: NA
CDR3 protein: CAISDPGGPINTEAFF
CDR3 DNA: TGTGCCATCAGTGACCCCGGGGGGCCCATTAACACTGAAGCTTTCTTT

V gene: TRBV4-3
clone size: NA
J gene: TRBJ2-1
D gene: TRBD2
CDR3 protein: CASSQVLAGLGEQFF
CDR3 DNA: TGCGCCAGCAGCCAAGTACTAGCGGGGCTTGGTGAGCAGTTCTTC

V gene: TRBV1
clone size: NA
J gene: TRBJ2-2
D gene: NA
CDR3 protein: CTSGSGRTGELFF
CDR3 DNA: TGCACCAGCGGTAGCGGGAGAACCGGGGAGCTGTTTTTT

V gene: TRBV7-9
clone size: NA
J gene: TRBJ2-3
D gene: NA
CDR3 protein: CSSSLSGQSTDTQYF
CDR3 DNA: TGTTCCAGCAGCTTAAGTGGACAGAGCACAGATACGCAGTATTTT

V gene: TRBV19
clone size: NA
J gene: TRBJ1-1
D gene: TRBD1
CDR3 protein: CASSIRTGMNTEAFF
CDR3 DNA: TGTGCCAGTAGTATACGGACAGGGATGAACACTGAAGCTTTCTTT

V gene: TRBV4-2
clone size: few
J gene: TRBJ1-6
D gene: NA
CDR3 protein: CASSQEPQGGYNSPLHF
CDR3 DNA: TGTGCCAGCAGCCAAGAACCCCAGGGAGGCTATAATTCACCCCTCCACTTT

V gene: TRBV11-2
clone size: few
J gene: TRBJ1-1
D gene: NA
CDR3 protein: CASSVDRNTEAFF
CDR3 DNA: TGTGCCAGCAGCGTCGACAGGAACACTGAAGCTTTCTTT

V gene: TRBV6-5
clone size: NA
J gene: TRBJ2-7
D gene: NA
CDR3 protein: CASSYPGHEQYF
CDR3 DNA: TGTGCCAGCAGTTACCCCGGTCACGAGCAGTACTTC

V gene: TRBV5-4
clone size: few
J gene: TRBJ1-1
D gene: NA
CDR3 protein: CASSFISSPDTLF
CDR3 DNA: TGTGCCAGCAGCTTCATATCCTCCCCCGACACGCTCTTT

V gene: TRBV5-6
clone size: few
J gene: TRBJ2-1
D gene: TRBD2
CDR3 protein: CASTPGLAGARSYNEQFF
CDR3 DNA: TGTGCCAGCACCCCGGGACTAGCGGGGGCACGCTCCTACAATGAGCAGTTCTTC

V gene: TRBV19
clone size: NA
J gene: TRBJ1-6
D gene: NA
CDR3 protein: CATEGGSYNSPLHF
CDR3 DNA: TGTGCCACCGAAGGGGGCTCCTATAATTCACCCCTCCACTTT

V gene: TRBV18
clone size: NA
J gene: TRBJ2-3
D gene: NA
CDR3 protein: CASSPLPAGVSDTQYF
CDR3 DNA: TGTGCCAGCTCACCACTACCAGCGGGTGTTTCCGATACGCAGTATTTT

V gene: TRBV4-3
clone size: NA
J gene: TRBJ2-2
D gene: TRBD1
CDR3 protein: CASSQVGQGVGLNTGELFF
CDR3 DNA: TGCGCCAGCAGCCAAGTCGGACAGGGGGTCGGATTGAACACCGGGGAGCTGTTTTTT

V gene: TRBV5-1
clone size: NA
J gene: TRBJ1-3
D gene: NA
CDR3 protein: CASSYYSGNTIYF
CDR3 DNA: TGCGCCAGCAGCTATTACTCTGGAAACACCATATATTTT

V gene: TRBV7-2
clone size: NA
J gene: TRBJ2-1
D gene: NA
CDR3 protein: CASSLVASFNEQFF
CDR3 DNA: TGTGCCAGCAGCTTGGTAGCTAGCTTCAATGAGCAGTTCTTC

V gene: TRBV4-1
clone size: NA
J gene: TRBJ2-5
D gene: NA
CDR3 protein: CASSQESSDGTQYF
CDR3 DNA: TGCGCCAGCAGCCAAGAATCCAGCGATGGGACCCAGTACTTC

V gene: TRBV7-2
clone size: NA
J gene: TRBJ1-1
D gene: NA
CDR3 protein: CASSLAPGGTEAFF
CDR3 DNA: TGTGCCAGCAGCTTAGCGCCGGGGGGCACTGAAGCTTTCTTT

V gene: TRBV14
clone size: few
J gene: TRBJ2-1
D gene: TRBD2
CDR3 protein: CASSLGLAGGDEQFF
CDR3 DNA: TGTGCCAGCAGCCTGGGACTAGCGGGAGGGGATGAGCAGTTCTTC

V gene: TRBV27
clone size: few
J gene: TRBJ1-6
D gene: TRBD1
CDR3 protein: CASSVTGTGNSPLHF
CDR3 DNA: TGTGCCAGCAGTGTAACCGGGACAGGGAATTCACCCCTCCACTTT

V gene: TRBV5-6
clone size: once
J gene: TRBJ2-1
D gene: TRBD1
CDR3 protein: CASSFDREPYNEQFF
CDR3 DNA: TGTGCCAGCAGCTTCGACAGGGAGCCTTACAATGAGCAGTTCTTC

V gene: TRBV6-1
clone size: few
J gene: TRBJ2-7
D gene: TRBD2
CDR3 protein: CASSAPSGTLAEQYF
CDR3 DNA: TGTGCCAGCAGTGCCCCTAGCGGGACCTTAGCCGAGCAGTACTTC

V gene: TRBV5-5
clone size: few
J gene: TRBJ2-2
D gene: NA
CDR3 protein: CASSRQTANTGELFF
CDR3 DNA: TGTGCCAGCAGCCGACAGACCGCGAACACCGGGGAGCTGTTTTTT

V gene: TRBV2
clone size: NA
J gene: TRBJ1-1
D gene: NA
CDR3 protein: CASRGEQGRGTEAFF
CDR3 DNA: TGTGCCAGCAGAGGGGAGCAGGGGAGAGGCACTGAAGCTTTCTTT

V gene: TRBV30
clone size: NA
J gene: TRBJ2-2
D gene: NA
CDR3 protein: CAWSRNLRGAGELFF
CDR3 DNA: TGTGCCTGGAGTCGAAACCTCAGGGGAGCCGGGGAGCTGTTTTTT

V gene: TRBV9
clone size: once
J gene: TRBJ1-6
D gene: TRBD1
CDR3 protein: CASSVADRGLSPLHF
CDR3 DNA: TGTGCCAGCAGCGTGGCCGACAGGGGGCTGTCACCCCTCCACTTT

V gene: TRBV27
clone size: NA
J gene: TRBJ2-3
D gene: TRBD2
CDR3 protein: CASSLLIAGGTDTQYF
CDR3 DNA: TGTGCCAGCAGTTTACTGATAGCGGGAGGCACAGATACGCAGTATTTT

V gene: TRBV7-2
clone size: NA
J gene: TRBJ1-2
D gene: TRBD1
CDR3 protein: CASSLARRGPDKGYTF
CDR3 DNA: TGTGCCAGCAGCTTAGCGAGGAGGGGGCCTGATAAGGGCTACACCTTC

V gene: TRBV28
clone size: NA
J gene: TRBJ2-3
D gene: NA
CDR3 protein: CASSLFLQGRTDTQYF
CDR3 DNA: TGTGCCAGCAGTTTATTTTTACAGGGACGCACAGATACGCAGTATTTT

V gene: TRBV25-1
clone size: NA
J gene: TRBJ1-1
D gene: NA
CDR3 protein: CASSEGRGLEAFF
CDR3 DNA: TGTGCCAGCAGTGAAGGGAGGGGACTTGAAGCTTTCTTT